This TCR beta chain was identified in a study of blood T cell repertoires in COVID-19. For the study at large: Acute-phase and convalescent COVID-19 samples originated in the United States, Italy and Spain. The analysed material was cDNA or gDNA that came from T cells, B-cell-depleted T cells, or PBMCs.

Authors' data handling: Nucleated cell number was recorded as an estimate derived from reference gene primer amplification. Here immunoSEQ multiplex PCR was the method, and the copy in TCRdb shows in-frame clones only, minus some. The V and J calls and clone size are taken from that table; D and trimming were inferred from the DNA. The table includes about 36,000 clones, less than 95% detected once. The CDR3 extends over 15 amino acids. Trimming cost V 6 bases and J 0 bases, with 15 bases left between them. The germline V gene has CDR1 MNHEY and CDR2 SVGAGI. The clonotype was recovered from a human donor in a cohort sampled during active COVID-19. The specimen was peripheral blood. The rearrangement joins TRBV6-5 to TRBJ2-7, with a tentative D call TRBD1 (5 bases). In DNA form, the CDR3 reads TGTGCCAGCAGCCGCGGACACGATAGCTCCTACGAGCAGTACTTC. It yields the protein CASSRGHDSSYEQYF.